The 25 T cell receptor beta chains below come from one sample, sequenced in a study of blood T cell repertoires in COVID-19. Profiling relied on immunoSEQ multiplex PCR, and the TCRdb table lists in-frame clones only, not all of them. The table lists approximately 93,000 clones, roughly three quarters of them singletons. The sample was peripheral blood. These receptors were taken from a woman over 75 with acute or convalescent COVID-19.

The V call is TRBV6-2 or TRBV6-3, the J call TRBJ2-1; 13 bases are a match to TRBD2. Germline values: CDR1 MNHEY, CDR2 SVGEGT. This CDR3 region has 16 residues. V shed 6 bases and J 9 bases; nucleotides not matched to a gene: 11. The CDR3 DNA reads as TGTGCCAGCAGGCCTTTAAGGACTAGCGGGAGTCTTGAGCAGTTCTTC. This encodes CASRPLRTSGSLEQFF.

This clone has a handful of counts. The chain couples TRBV7-9 to TRBJ2-5, with 7 bases lining up with TRBD2. Germline CDR1 and CDR2: SEHNR and FQNEAQ (reference sequence). This CDR3 has 14 residues. The V segment lost 5 bases and the J segment 1 base; nucleotides outside the gene matches: 4. The CDR3 DNA sequence: TGTGCCAGCAGCCCCTGGGGGGGCCAAGAGACCCAGTACTTC. It codes for CASSPWGGQETQYF.

This clone was found a few times. The V call is TRBV2, the J call TRBJ2-5; D is ambiguous. This CDR3 is built from 14 residues. V dropped 1 base and J dropped 0 bases, with 6 bases sitting between them. Per germline, CDR1 SNHLY and CDR2 FYNNEI. Here the CDR3 reads CASSEGPDQETQYF. CDR3 bases: TGTGCCAGCAGTGAAGGGCCCGACCAAGAGACCCAGTACTTC.

This chain joins TRBV27 and TRBJ2-7, with TRBD1 matching 8 bases. V trimming: 4 bases; J trimming: 5 bases; junction bases outside the gene matches: 7. Germline V gene sequence: CDR1 MNHEY, CDR2 SMNVEV (reference sequence). The CDR3 length is 14 residues. The chain's CDR3 is CASSSGQGRHEQYF. For the CDR3, the DNA is TGTGCCAGCAGTTCAGGACAGGGTCGACACGAGCAGTACTTC.

The chain recombines TRBV7-9 with TRBJ2-1; 11 bases align to TRBD2. This CDR3 comprises 15 residues. Unmatched junction bases numbered 6, after V lost 4 bases and J lost 7 bases. Germline V CDR1 and CDR2: SEHNR, FQNEAQ (reference sequence). The CDR3 sequence is CASSSRLAGLNEQFF. In DNA, the CDR3 is TGTGCCAGCAGCTCCAGACTAGCGGGGCTGAATGAGCAGTTCTTC.

The chain uses TRBV9 and TRBJ2-7; 7 nucleotides align to TRBD1. Unmatched junction bases numbered 8, after V lost 4 bases and J lost 4 bases. Germline V CDR1 and CDR2: SGDLS, YYNGEE. The CDR3 consists of 14 residues. CDR3 nucleotide sequence: TGTGCCAGCAGCATTGACAGGGTGGGTTACGAGCAGTACTTC. This gives the protein CASSIDRVGYEQYF.

This chain connects TRBV7-6 to TRBJ1-2, with D unresolved. The germline CDR1 and CDR2 sequences are SGHVS and FNYEAQ. V lost 5 bases and J 6 bases, leaving 19 bases between the germline ends. This CDR3 contains 15 residues. The CDR3 nucleotides read TGTGCCAGCAGCCCCACCGGATCCGGAGCGGATGGCTACACCTTC. This sequence encodes CASSPTGSGADGYTF.

The chain recombines TRBV7-2 with TRBJ1-4; 8 nucleotides line up with TRBD1. The CDR3 is 14 amino acids. J was trimmed by 4 bases and V by 3 bases; bases with no gene match: 1. Germline CDR1 reads SGHTA; CDR2 reads FQGNSA. CDR3 nucleotide sequence: TGTGCCAGCAGCTTCGACAGGGGTAATGAAAAACTGTTTTTT. Amino acid sequence: CASSFDRGNEKLFF.

This clone was picked up a small number of times. CDR3 residues: CSVDGQGPYNEQFF. CDR3 sequence (DNA): TGCAGCGTGGACGGACAGGGACCCTACAATGAGCAGTTCTTC. V gene TRBV29-1 combines with J gene TRBJ2-1; TRBD1 agrees at 8 bases. Trimming cost V 6 bases and J 2 bases; bases outside gene matches: 6. Germline V CDR1 and CDR2: SQVTM, ANQGSEA. The CDR3 is made up of 14 amino acids.

This clone has only one observation. V is TRBV6-1 and J is TRBJ1-1; D uncertain. Trimming removed 3 bases at V and 4 bases at J, with 15 bases between. Germline CDR1 reads MNHNS; CDR2 reads SASEGT. This CDR3 is 15 amino acids long. The CDR3 DNA follows: TGTGCCAGCAGTGATTACTCCGGTTTCGGCACTGAAGCTTTCTTT. It encodes CASSDYSGFGTEAFF.

The V and J genes are TRBV29-1 and TRBJ2-3; 7 bases align to TRBD2. V lost 5 bases, J lost 0 bases, and 5 bases stayed unmatched. Germline V CDR1 and CDR2: SQVTM, ANQGSEA. The CDR3 has 14 amino acids. CDR3: CSVLGGRSTDTQYF. DNA of the CDR3: TGCAGCGTTCTAGGCGGGAGAAGCACAGATACGCAGTATTTT.

This sequence joins TRBV11-3 and TRBJ2-7; 7 bases map to TRBD1. Trimming took 1 base from V and 3 from J; bases not matched to a gene: 3. The CDR3 runs 14 residues. Per germline, CDR1 SGHNT and CDR2 YENEEA. The CDR3 sequence: CASSLGDRVYEQYF. The CDR3 DNA reads as TGTGCCAGCAGCTTAGGAGACAGGGTCTACGAGCAGTACTTC.

This chain uses TRBV6-1 with TRBJ1-1, with unresolved D. CDR3 length: 14 amino acids. Germline V gene data show CDR1 as MNHNS and CDR2 as SASEGT. V gave up 1 base and J gave up 1 base, with 7 bases separating them. In nucleotides, the CDR3 is TGTGCCAGCAGTGAAGGGGCCGAGAACACTGAAGCTTTCTTT. Translation: CASSEGAENTEAFF.

This clone was picked up a small number of times. The chain uses TRBV27 and TRBJ2-1; 7 bases are shared with TRBD1. CDR3 length: 14 residues. V trimming: 7 bases; J trimming: 1 base; junction bases outside the gene matches: 4. Germline CDR1 reads MNHEY; CDR2 reads SMNVEV (reference sequence). The CDR3 DNA is TGTGCCAGCACCGACAGGGCGTCCTACAATGAGCAGTTCTTC. Its translation: CASTDRASYNEQFF.

With regard to this clone: One end of the junction varies from germline; a read error may be responsible. Other DNA sequences within the sample encode an identical CDR3. The chain combines TRBV24-1 with TRBJ1-1; possible D gene TRBD1, 5 bases. The CDR3 contains 14 residues. Per the germline V gene, CDR1 is KGHDR and CDR2 is SFDVKD. CDR3 DNA: TGTGCTACCAGTGCGGGGGATATAGTCACTGAAGCTTTCTTT. Translation gives CATSAGDIVTEAFF.

The chain carries TRBV7-2 and TRBJ2-3, with TRBD2 matching 15 bases. J was trimmed by 5 bases and V by 5 bases; bases with no gene match: 14. Germline values: CDR1 SGHTA, CDR2 FQGNSA. CDR3 length: 19 residues. Here the CDR3 reads CASSPFRGRTSGREDTQYF. CDR3 sequence (DNA): TGTGCCAGCAGCCCGTTTAGAGGCAGGACTAGCGGGAGGGAAGATACGCAGTATTTT.

J is TRBJ2-7 and V is TRBV5-1; 9 bases map to TRBD1. V dropped 1 base and J dropped 3; count of bases not matched to a gene: 8. The CDR3 is made up of 16 amino acids. Germline V gene lookup returns CDR1 SGHRS and CDR2 YFSETQ. CDR3 loop: CASSLSTGGIYYEQYF. Here the CDR3 DNA reads TGCGCCAGCAGCTTGTCGACAGGGGGTATTTACTACGAGCAGTACTTC. The variable domain in full, with the rest retrieved from reference TRBV5-1 and TRBJ2-7, is KAGVTQTPRYLIKTRGQQVTLSCSPISGHRSVSWYQQTPGQGLQFLFEYFSETQRNKGNFPGRFSGRQFSNSRSEMNVSTLELGDSALYLCASSLSTGGIYYEQYFGPGTRLTVT.

The chain employs TRBV6-1 and TRBJ1-2, with D unclear. The CDR3 extends over 14 amino acids. The germline gives CDR1 MNHNS, CDR2 SASEGT. V was shortened by 0 bases and J by 8 bases, with 13 bases between the two germline ends. The DNA for the CDR3 is TGTGCCAGCAGTGAAGCGGGAGGGCTGTACGGCTACACCTTC. This translates into CASSEAGGLYGYTF.

There are a few counts of this clone. The chain combines TRBV7-6 with TRBJ2-2, with 7 bases aligning to TRBD2. This CDR3 has 14 amino acids. CDR1 is SGHVS and CDR2 is FNYEAQ in the germline V gene. V trimming: 6 bases; J trimming: 4 bases; junction bases outside the gene matches: 5. CDR3 bases: TGTGCCAGCAGAGCCGGGGGGTCCACCGGGGAGCTGTTTTTT. Translated, it gives CASRAGGSTGELFF.

To note about this clone: The same CDR3 arises from other DNA sequences in this sample as well. The V and J genes are TRBV18 and TRBJ2-7; D remains unclear. The CDR3 totals 12 residues. Germline CDR1 is KGHSH and CDR2 is LQKENI. The V and J ends lost 6 bases and 0 bases respectively, with 6 bases between them. Written as DNA, the CDR3 is TGTGCCAGCTCCCCCAGCTCCTACGAGCAGTACTTC. Translating gives CASSPSSYEQYF. Filled out from reference TRBV18 and TRBJ2-7, the complete variable domain reads NAGVMQNPRHLVRRRGQEARLRCSPMKGHSHVYWYRQLPEEGLKFMVYLQKENIIDESGMPKERFSAEFPKEGPSILRIQQVVRGDSAAYFCASSPSSYEQYFGPGTRLTVT.

The chain links TRBV29-1 to TRBJ1-2; 9 nucleotides align to TRBD1. V lost 7 bases and J lost 1; bases outside the gene matches: 4. CDR3 length: 13 residues. Germline values: CDR1 SQVTM, CDR2 ANQGSEA. The CDR3 DNA follows: TGCAGCGCTGGACAGGGGCTTAACTATGGCTACACCTTC. Protein sequence: CSAGQGLNYGYTF.

The chain joins TRBV6-5 to TRBJ1-5, with 7 bases matching TRBD1. Germline CDR1 and CDR2: MNHEY and SVGAGI. There are 16 residues in the CDR3. V lost 2 bases to trimming and J lost 4 bases; unmatched junction nucleotides: 8. In DNA form, the CDR3 reads TGTGCCAGCAGTTACACCTGGGACAGACGAAATCAGCCCCAGCATTTT. Residues: CASSYTWDRRNQPQHF.

This chain connects TRBV28 to TRBJ1-1, with D unclear. V dropped 8 bases and J dropped 0 bases, with 7 bases sitting between them. CDR3 length: 12 residues. Germline V CDR1 and CDR2: MDHEN, SYDVKM. For the CDR3, the DNA is TGTGCCAGCGGTCAGGTGAACACTGAAGCTTTCTTT. Translating gives CASGQVNTEAFF.

This clone showed up just a few times. This chain links TRBV5-1 with TRBJ2-3; D possibly corresponds to TRBD2 (6 bases). V was trimmed by 3 bases and J by 5 bases, leaving 10 bases between them. Germline V gene lookup returns CDR1 SGHRS and CDR2 YFSETQ. The CDR3 is made up of 13 amino acids. The CDR3 bases are TGCGCCAGCAGCTCACTAGCAGGAGATACGCAGTATTTT. This encodes CASSSLAGDTQYF.

This clone was observed a single time. This sequence joins TRBV7-2 and TRBJ1-6; TRBD1 might be the D (6 bases). V was shortened by 0 bases and J by 10 bases, with 16 bases between the two germline ends. Germline assignment: CDR1 SGHTA and CDR2 FQGNSA. The CDR3 length is 16 residues. CDR3 region: CASSLARTPTGSPLHF. The CDR3 bases are TGTGCCAGCAGCTTAGCGAGAACGCCGACAGGATCACCCCTCCACTTT.